These T cell receptor beta chains were read from a single sample in a study of blood T cells in healthy people across ages. MiXCR was run by TCRdb on the 5' RACE reads, yielding one entry per CDR3 protein. The data show 780,000 or so distinct CDR3 sequences, more than 20% seen once. The same data also went into a second study, on T cells of mothers and their children.

The source material was blood. The origin of the receptors is a boy between 10 and 17 years old in good health. The CDR3 runs from the conserved cysteine through the conserved F or W. The D gene is left open where the match is weak. Clone size is shown for a subset of rows, as once, few, many or a class of expanded clone.

D,J,size,V,CDR3,DNA
TRBD2,TRBJ2-5,-,TRBV29-1,CSVGSGGQETQYF,TGCAGCGTTGGGAGCGGGGGCCAAGAGACCCAGTACTTC
-,TRBJ2-5,-,TRBV4-3,CANSQDRTGLWETQYF,TGCGCCAACAGCCAAGATCGGACGGGTCTTTGGGAGACCCAGTACTTC
-,TRBJ1-6,few,TRBV7-2,CASSALRANFPDNSPLHF,TGTGCCAGCAGCGCGCTCCGGGCCAACTTCCCCGATAATTCACCCCTCCACTTT
TRBD2,TRBJ2-7,few,TRBV28,CASSFRGLAAYEQYF,TGTGCCAGCAGTTTTAGGGGACTAGCGGCCTACGAGCAGTACTTC
TRBD1,TRBJ1-2,-,TRBV28,CATLRDRGQINYGYTF,TGTGCCACCCTAAGGGACAGGGGGCAGATTAACTATGGCTACACCTTC
-,TRBJ1-2,-,TRBV7-9,CASSFPDRYGYTF,TGTGCCAGCAGCTTTCCAGATCGCTATGGCTACACCTTC
-,TRBJ2-1,few,TRBV18,CASSQDSRGYNEQFF,TGTGCCAGCTCACAGGACAGCCGGGGGTACAATGAGCAGTTCTTC
-,TRBJ1-2,-,TRBV7-9,CASNLADLGDGYTF,TGTGCCAGCAACTTAGCAGACCTGGGGGATGGCTACACCTTC
-,TRBJ2-5,-,TRBV7-8,CASSPVGEVGETQYF,TGTGCCAGCAGCCCAGTCGGAGAGGTCGGGGAGACCCAGTACTTC
TRBD2,TRBJ2-3,-,TRBV5-5,CASSHRTSRGWTDTQYF,TGTGCCAGCAGCCATCGGACTAGCCGAGGTTGGACAGATACGCAGTATTTT
TRBD1,TRBJ2-5,-,TRBV7-2,CASSSGGRVGETQYF,TGTGCCAGCAGCTCAGGGGGAAGGGTGGGAGAGACCCAGTACTTC
-,TRBJ2-7,few,TRBV7-2,CASSLATGSEQYF,TGTGCCAGCAGCTTAGCAACGGGGAGCGAGCAGTACTTC
-,TRBJ2-1,few,TRBV20-1,CSAYPFMASANEQFF,TGCAGTGCATACCCCTTCATGGCTAGCGCCAATGAGCAGTTCTTC
-,TRBJ2-1,-,TRBV12-3/TRBV12-4,CASSLGQTGSYNEQFF,TGTGCCAGCAGTTTAGGCCAGACAGGATCCTACAATGAGCAGTTCTTC
-,TRBJ1-2,few,TRBV4-3,CASSQDIQGISGYTF,TGCGCCAGCAGCCAAGATATCCAGGGGATCAGTGGCTACACCTTC
TRBD2,TRBJ2-7,-,TRBV28,CASRLAGRYEQYF,TGTGCCAGCAGACTAGCGGGACGATACGAGCAGTACTTC
-,TRBJ2-4,few,TRBV28,CASSDERLAKNIQYF,TGTGCCAGCAGTGACGAAAGGCTAGCCAAAAACATTCAGTACTTC
-,TRBJ1-5,-,TRBV7-2,CASSSTTQPQHF,TGTGCCAGCAGCTCAACTACTCAGCCCCAGCATTTT
TRBD2,TRBJ2-1,-,TRBV6-2/TRBV6-3,CASKTTSGGEGEQFF,TGTGCCAGCAAGACAACTAGCGGGGGGGAGGGTGAGCAGTTCTTC
TRBD2,TRBJ2-2,once,TRBV12-3/TRBV12-4,CASSRVTSGLANTGELFF,TGTGCCAGCAGCCGTGTTACTAGCGGGCTAGCGAACACCGGGGAGCTGTTTTTT
-,TRBJ2-5,once,TRBV11-1,CASSAATSYWGTETQYF,TGTGCCAGCAGCGCGGCGACCTCATACTGGGGGACAGAGACCCAGTACTTC
-,TRBJ1-6,-,TRBV18,CASSPTLQPNSPLHF,TGTGCCAGCTCACCAACTTTGCAGCCTAATTCACCCCTCCACTTT
TRBD1,TRBJ2-5,many,TRBV7-2,CASSFDRGETQYF,TGTGCCAGCAGCTTCGACAGGGGAGAGACCCAGTACTTC
TRBD1,TRBJ1-6,-,TRBV5-5,CASSPAGTGNSPLHF,TGTGCCAGCAGCCCGGCTGGGACAGGGAATTCACCCCTCCACTTT
TRBD1,TRBJ2-7,-,TRBV4-1,CASSQVPGTGDSYEQYF,TGCGCCAGCAGCCAGGTTCCCGGGACAGGGGACTCCTACGAGCAGTACTTC
-,TRBJ2-1,-,TRBV6-1,CASSEVRESSYNEQFF,TGTGCCAGCAGTGAAGTAAGGGAAAGCTCCTACAATGAGCAGTTCTTC
-,TRBJ2-1,few,TRBV5-6,CASSLGGFRQFF,TGTGCCAGCAGCTTGGGTGGGTTTCGGCAGTTCTTC
TRBD1,TRBJ2-6,few,TRBV7-9,CASSSSYRGGGANVLTF,TGTGCCAGCAGTTCCAGCTACAGGGGTGGTGGGGCCAACGTCCTGACTTTC
TRBD2,TRBJ2-5,few,TRBV5-1,CASSAGTTSRETQYF,TGCGCCAGCAGCGCCGGGACTACCTCACGAGAGACCCAGTACTTC
-,TRBJ2-1,few,TRBV6-2/TRBV6-3,CAIQPVLGSTAYNEQFF,TGTGCCATCCAACCCGTACTCGGGAGTACGGCTTACAATGAGCAGTTCTTC
TRBD2,TRBJ2-1,few,TRBV4-1,CASSHLGDGRLNNEQFF,TGCGCCAGCAGCCATTTGGGAGACGGGAGGCTAAACAATGAGCAGTTCTTC
TRBD1,TRBJ1-4,once,TRBV7-9,CASSSGGSGEKLFF,TGTGCCAGCAGCTCAGGGGGTTCAGGAGAGAAACTGTTTTTT
-,TRBJ2-7,many,TRBV4-1,CASSQEYSYEQYF,TGTGCCAGCAGCCAAGAATACTCCTACGAGCAGTACTTC
TRBD1,TRBJ1-4,few,TRBV12-3/TRBV12-4,CASSPTGFEKLFF,TGTGCCAGCAGTCCGACAGGGTTTGAAAAACTGTTTTTT